The 23 T cell receptor beta chains listed next were all sequenced from one sample in a study of blood T cell repertoires in COVID-19. TCRdb keeps only in-frame clones here, not all; method: immunoSEQ multiplex PCR. The repertoire holds about 150,000 clones, with 80% to 90% as singletons. Sequenced input: peripheral blood. The receptors here all came from a woman aged 40 to 50 with acute or convalescent COVID-19.

This chain connects TRBV10-3 to TRBJ1-2, with D unresolved. The ends were cut back, 4 bases at V and 7 bases at J, with 13 bases in the middle. The germline V gene has CDR1 ENHRY and CDR2 SYGVKD. The CDR3 runs 13 residues. The CDR3 DNA reads as TGTGCCATCAGTGTTGACTGGAGGGCTGGCTACACCTTC. This encodes CAISVDWRAGYTF.

This clone was recorded only once. The rearrangement links TRBV27 to TRBJ2-3; D possibly corresponds to TRBD2 (5 bases). Per germline, CDR1 MNHEY and CDR2 SMNVEV (reference sequence). Between the trimmed V and J ends, which lost 5 bases and 11 bases, there was a span of 23 bases. The CDR3 has 15 amino acids. CDR3 region: CASSPAPATTIGQYF. In DNA form, the CDR3 reads TGTGCCAGCAGTCCAGCACCCGCGACTACCATAGGGCAGTATTTT.

The rearrangement joins TRBV5-6 to TRBJ2-4; tentative D call: TRBD1 (5 bases). Germline V gene sequence: CDR1 SGHDT, CDR2 YYEEEE. The V end lost 0 bases, the J end lost 7 bases, and 11 bases lay between the germline ends. The CDR3 is 14 residues long. CDR3 nucleotide sequence: TGTGCCAGCAGCTTGGACCCCTCAGGGAACATTCAGTACTTC. It translates to CASSLDPSGNIQYF.

A single count supports this clone. This chain uses TRBV19 with TRBJ2-2; 10 bases line up with TRBD2. The CDR3 is made up of 16 amino acids. V lost 5 bases to trimming and J lost 1 base; unmatched junction nucleotides: 4. Germline V CDR1 and CDR2: LNHDA, SQIVND (reference sequence). The CDR3 is CASSLSGGRNTGELFF. The CDR3 bases are TGTGCCAGTAGTCTTAGCGGGGGGCGGAACACCGGGGAGCTGTTTTTT.

This rearrangement joins TRBV19 to TRBJ1-1; 7 bases line up with TRBD1. Germline V lookup: CDR1 LNHDA, CDR2 SQIVND (reference sequence). The length of the CDR3 is 14 residues. The V gene end was trimmed by 6 bases and the J gene end by 1 base; junction bases not matched to a gene: 5. CDR3 in DNA: TGTGCCAGTAGGCCGGGACAGAGGAACACTGAAGCTTTCTTT. It is translated as CASRPGQRNTEAFF.

The chain is built from TRBV9 and TRBJ2-1, with TRBD2 identical over 16 bases. With V trimmed by 3 bases and J by 12 bases, 12 bases remained unmatched. This CDR3 contains 17 residues. Germline loops: CDR1 SGDLS, CDR2 YYNGEE. In nucleotides, the CDR3 is TGTGCCAGCAGCGATAGGGGGACTAGCGGGAGGGCCACCGGGCAGTTCTTC. Translation gives CASSDRGTSGRATGQFF.

This chain connects TRBV10-3 to TRBJ1-4; D is unresolved. The germline CDR1 and CDR2 sequences are ENHRY and SYGVKD. The CDR3 extends over 16 amino acids. Trimming removed 3 bases at V and 0 bases at J, with 11 bases between. The CDR3 is CAISDTLQATNEKLFF. CDR3 nucleotide sequence: TGTGCCATCAGTGATACATTGCAGGCAACTAATGAAAAACTGTTTTTT.

The rearrangement uses TRBV19 and TRBJ1-1; D might be TRBD1 (5 bases). The CDR3 has 15 amino acids. Trimming shortened V by 2 bases and J by 0 bases, and 10 bases separated the two germline ends. Per germline, CDR1 LNHDA and CDR2 SQIVND (reference sequence). CDR3 loop: CASSIRGGMNTEAFF. CDR3 sequence (DNA): TGTGCCAGTAGTATAAGGGGTGGGATGAACACTGAAGCTTTCTTT.

The V and J genes are TRBV9 and TRBJ2-3, with 9 bases lining up with TRBD2. Germline CDR1 is SGDLS and CDR2 is YYNGEE. The V segment lost 7 bases and the J segment 2 bases; nucleotides outside the gene matches: 11. CDR3 length equals 16 residues. CDR3 DNA: TGTGCCAGCGGAAAAATAGCGGGGGCTACCACAGATACGCAGTATTTT. Protein product: CASGKIAGATTDTQYF. The complete variable domain, with remaining parts taken from reference TRBV9 and TRBJ2-3, reads DSGVTQTPKHLITATGQRVTLRCSPRSGDLSVYWYQQSLDQGLQFLIQYYNGEERAKGNILERFSAQQFPDLHSELNLSSLELGDSALYFCASGKIAGATTDTQYFGPGTRLTVL.

The chain carries TRBV14 and TRBJ2-3; D is possibly TRBD1 (5 bases). The CDR3 is 19 residues long. CDR1 is SGHDN, CDR2 FVKESK, per germline. With 1 base removed from V and 2 bases from J, the gap between germline ends came to 22 bases. The CDR3 protein is CASSQAHRSEPRPTDTQYF. CDR3 coding DNA: TGTGCCAGCAGCCAAGCCCACAGGAGCGAACCTCGGCCCACAGATACGCAGTATTTT. Looking up the rest from reference TRBV14 and TRBJ2-3 gives the full variable domain: EAGVTQFPSHSVIEKGQTVTLRCDPISGHDNLYWYRRVMGKEIKFLLHFVKESKQDESGMPNNRFLAERTGGTYSTLKVQPAELEDSGVYFCASSQAHRSEPRPTDTQYFGPGTRLTVL.

The V gene is TRBV19, the J gene TRBJ2-2, with TRBD2 matching 12 bases. The V and J ends lost 5 bases and 6 bases, in that order; junction bases with no gene match: 10. The CDR3 has 17 residues. The germline V gene has CDR1 LNHDA and CDR2 SQIVND (reference sequence). The CDR3 region is CASSPPSGGARSGELFF. DNA of the CDR3: TGTGCCAGTAGTCCCCCTAGCGGGGGGGCCCGTTCCGGGGAGCTGTTTTTT. The whole variable domain, filled in from reference TRBV19 and TRBJ2-2, reads DGGITQSPKYLFRKEGQNVTLSCEQNLNHDAMYWYRQDPGQGLRLIYYSQIVNDFQKGDIAEGYSVSREKKESFPLTVTSAQKNPTAFYLCASSPPSGGARSGELFFGEGSRLTVL.

The rearrangement joins TRBV5-1 to TRBJ2-1; 8 nucleotides match TRBD1. V trimming: 0 bases; J trimming: 6 bases; junction bases outside the gene matches: 5. The germline CDR1 and CDR2 sequences are SGHRS and YFSETQ. This CDR3 contains 15 residues. CDR3 DNA: TGCGCCAGCAGCTTGGTTGGGACAGGATTCAATGAGCAGTTCTTC. Its protein is CASSLVGTGFNEQFF.

V usage is TRBV28 and J usage is TRBJ1-1, with 10 bases fitting TRBD1. The CDR3 contains 14 residues. The germline V gene has CDR1 MDHEN and CDR2 SYDVKM. J gave up 5 bases and V 4 bases, and 4 bases lay outside the gene matches. CDR3 coding DNA: TGTGCCAGCAGTTCCCGGGGACAGGGGACTGAAGCTTTCTTT. Encoded protein: CASSSRGQGTEAFF.

The chain recombines TRBV18 with TRBJ1-2, with D possibly being TRBD1 (5 bases). The CDR3 sequence is 14 residues long. The germline gives CDR1 KGHSH, CDR2 LQKENI. V shed 1 base and J shed 3 bases, with 9 bases lying between them. The CDR3 DNA is TGTGCCAGCTCACCACAAGGGGTCCACTATGGCTACACCTTC. It encodes CASSPQGVHYGYTF.

The rearrangement joins TRBV14 to TRBJ1-2; 8 bases align to TRBD1. The germline V gene encodes CDR1 SGHDN and CDR2 FVKESK. This CDR3 is 16 amino acids long. Trimming at V came to 4 bases and at J to 3 bases, leaving 10 bases not matched to a gene. The CDR3 nucleotides read TGTGCCAGCAGCCCACGGACAGGGTCCGATTACTATGGCTACACCTTC. This encodes CASSPRTGSDYYGYTF.

The J gene is TRBJ1-4, the V gene TRBV3-1 (or the pseudogene TRBV3-2); weak D call: TRBD1 (5 bases). CDR1 and CDR2 (germline): LGHDT, YNNKEL (reference sequence). The CDR3 length is 16 residues. The germline V and J ends were trimmed by 3 bases and 8 bases, with 19 bases remaining between them. The CDR3 protein is CASSHHSRVGGEKLFF. For the CDR3, the DNA is TGTGCCAGCAGCCACCACTCACGGGTCGGGGGGGAAAAACTGTTTTTT.

The V call is TRBV18, the J call TRBJ2-7; perhaps TRBD1 as D (6 bases). Germline V CDR1 and CDR2: KGHSH, LQKENI. The V gene lost 5 bases and the J gene lost 0 bases, with 14 bases spanning the gap. This CDR3 is 15 amino acids long. This CDR3 reads CASSEGVTFSYEQYF. CDR3 coding DNA: TGTGCCAGCTCAGAGGGGGTTACATTCTCCTACGAGCAGTACTTC. The complete variable domain, with remaining parts taken from reference TRBV18 and TRBJ2-7, reads NAGVMQNPRHLVRRRGQEARLRCSPMKGHSHVYWYRQLPEEGLKFMVYLQKENIIDESGMPKERFSAEFPKEGPSILRIQQVVRGDSAAYFCASSEGVTFSYEQYFGPGTRLTVT.

The chain employs TRBV4-1 and TRBJ2-2; 7 bases are shared with TRBD2. Germline loops: CDR1 MGHRA, CDR2 YSYEKL. The CDR3 is 16 residues long. The V and J ends lost 6 bases and 3 bases, in that order; junction bases with no gene match: 10. The CDR3 sequence is CASRHVGRRDTGELFF. The CDR3, as DNA: TGCGCCAGCAGACACGTCGGGAGGAGGGACACCGGGGAGCTGTTTTTT.

The chain recombines TRBV29-1 with TRBJ2-1; TRBD2 matches 8 bases. Germline V CDR1 and CDR2: SQVTM, ANQGSEA. Trimming cost V 6 bases and J 0 bases; bases outside gene matches: 13. The CDR3 runs 17 residues. DNA for the CDR3: TGCAGCGTGAAACAAAGGCAGCGGGAGAGCTCCTACAATGAGCAGTTCTTC. Amino acid sequence: CSVKQRQRESSYNEQFF.

This clone has only one observation. This chain uses TRBV6-5 with TRBJ1-4; D not resolved. With 4 bases removed from V and 4 bases from J, the gap between germline ends came to 13 bases. The CDR3 is made up of 15 amino acids. Germline CDR1 is MNHEY and CDR2 is SVGAGI. The CDR3 nucleotides read TGTGCCAGCAGTTCCCCCCGAACTCGTAATGAAAAACTGTTTTTT. Translated, it gives CASSSPRTRNEKLFF.

This chain connects TRBV7-8 to TRBJ1-5; D gene uncertain. The CDR3 runs to 13 residues. V lost 2 bases and J 5 bases, leaving 7 bases between the germline ends. CDR1 is SGHVS, CDR2 FQNEAQ, per germline. CDR3 protein: CASSLRLDQPQHF. CDR3 nucleotide sequence: TGTGCCAGCAGCTTACGGTTGGATCAGCCCCAGCATTTT.

This clone was seen only a few times. V is TRBV7-9 and J is TRBJ1-6; maybe TRBD1 (5 bases). V gave up 8 bases and J gave up 6 bases, with 14 bases separating them. The CDR3 contains 14 residues. Germline CDR1 is SEHNR and CDR2 is FQNEAQ (reference sequence). CDR3 DNA: TGTGCCAGCCAATCAGGGTCAACTAATTCACCCCTCCACTTT. This translates into CASQSGSTNSPLHF.

This clone has only one observation. The rearrangement links TRBV11-3 to TRBJ2-7; 11 nucleotides line up with TRBD1. The V segment lost 5 bases and the J segment 3 bases; nucleotides outside the gene matches: 9. The CDR3 spans 16 residues. Germline lookup yields CDR1 SGHNT and CDR2 YENEEA. CDR3 nucleotides: TGTGCCAGCAGCCCGACGGGGGGACAGGGGGTCTACGAGCAGTACTTC. This sequence encodes CASSPTGGQGVYEQYF.